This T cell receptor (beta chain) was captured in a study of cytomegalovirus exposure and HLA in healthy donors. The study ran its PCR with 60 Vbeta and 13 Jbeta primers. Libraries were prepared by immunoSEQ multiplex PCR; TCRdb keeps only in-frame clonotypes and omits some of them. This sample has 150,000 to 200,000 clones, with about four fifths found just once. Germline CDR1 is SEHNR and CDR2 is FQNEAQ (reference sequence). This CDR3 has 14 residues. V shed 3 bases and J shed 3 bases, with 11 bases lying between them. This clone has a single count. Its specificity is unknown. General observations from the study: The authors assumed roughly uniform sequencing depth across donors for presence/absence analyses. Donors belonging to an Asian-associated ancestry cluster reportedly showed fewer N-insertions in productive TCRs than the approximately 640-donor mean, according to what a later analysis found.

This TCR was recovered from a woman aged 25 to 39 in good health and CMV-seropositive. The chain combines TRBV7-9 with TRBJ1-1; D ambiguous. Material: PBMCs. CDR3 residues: CASSLFSGYTEAFF. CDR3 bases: TGTGCCAGCAGCTTGTTCAGCGGGTACACTGAAGCTTTCTTT.